This entry is about one T cell receptor beta chain. What it recognizes is unknown. Trimming removed 1 base at V and 4 bases at J, with 11 bases between. The CDR3 spans 15 residues. Looked up from germline, CDR1 is LGHNA and CDR2 is YNFKEQ. This sample was included in a study of blood T cells in healthy people across ages. Regarding the study as a whole: The study regarded diversity estimates from one million T cells as underestimates.

Next came a second PCR, run for roughly 6 to 11 cycles, which used a sample-barcoded 5' primer along with a J-beta primer mix. TCRdb reanalysed the 5' RACE reads using MiXCR and keeps one entry per CDR3 protein. The repertoire has 1.5 million to 2 million distinct CDR3 sequences, about 28% of them found once; the top ten carry 7.7%. Sequenced sample: blood. The TCR comes from a woman between 25 and 40 years old in good health. The J gene is TRBJ2-1, the V gene TRBV4-2, with a tentative D call TRBD1 (6 bases). CDR3 protein: CASSQVTGQYNEQFF. CDR3 bases: TGTGCCAGCAGCCAAGTGACAGGACAGTACAATGAGCAGTTCTTC.